These 4 T cell receptor beta chains originate from one sample sequenced in a study of cytomegalovirus exposure and HLA in healthy donors. Both 60 Vbeta primers and 13 Jbeta primers went into the PCR. Sequencing was performed with immunoSEQ multiplex PCR; in TCRdb, only in-frame clones are kept and a portion is missing. This sample has roughly 63,000 clones, with around 80% found just once. Material for sequencing was PBMCs. These receptors were obtained from a middle-aged woman in good health and CMV-seropositive.

The chain carries TRBV9 and TRBJ1-1; weak D call: TRBD1 (5 bases). CDR1 is SGDLS and CDR2 is YYNGEE in the germline V gene. The germline V and J ends were trimmed by 4 bases and 0 bases, with 13 bases remaining between them. The CDR3 sequence is 15 residues long. CDR3 DNA: TGTGCCAGCAGCCCCGAAGCAGGGATGAACACTGAAGCTTTCTTT. Encoded protein: CASSPEAGMNTEAFF. The full variable domain, with the rest looked up from reference TRBV9 and TRBJ1-1, is DSGVTQTPKHLITATGQRVTLRCSPRSGDLSVYWYQQSLDQGLQFLIQYYNGEERAKGNILERFSAQQFPDLHSELNLSSLELGDSALYFCASSPEAGMNTEAFFGQGTRLTVV.

The chain employs TRBV9 and TRBJ1-4; 8 nucleotides line up with TRBD1. The V gene's germline CDR1 is SGDLS and CDR2 YYNGEE. V gave up 0 bases and J gave up 6 bases; unmatched junction bases: 16. CDR3 size: 19 residues. In DNA, the CDR3 is TGTGCCAGCAGCGTAGCTCTGGCGGGCAGGGGGCAGGAAGATGAAAAACTGTTTTTT. Translation gives CASSVALAGRGQEDEKLFF.

The rearrangement links TRBV9 to TRBJ2-7; TRBD1 matches at 7 bases. This CDR3 contains 14 residues. V trimming: 4 bases; J trimming: 6 bases; junction bases outside the gene matches: 10. Germline V gives CDR1 SGDLS, CDR2 YYNGEE. The CDR3 DNA follows: TGTGCCAGCAGCCCATGGGGACAGCCGGGCGAGCAGTACTTC. This gives the protein CASSPWGQPGEQYF.

This clone has more than one count but fewer than ten. This chain uses TRBV6-1 with TRBJ2-3; the D gene is possibly TRBD2 (6 bases). CDR3 length equals 14 residues. Trimming stripped 5 bases from V and 5 bases from J, with 14 bases between. Germline CDR1 and CDR2: MNHNS and SASEGT. The CDR3 loop reads CASSPQGLLDTQYF. The CDR3 coding sequence is TGTGCCAGCAGTCCCCAGGGACTTTTAGATACGCAGTATTTT.